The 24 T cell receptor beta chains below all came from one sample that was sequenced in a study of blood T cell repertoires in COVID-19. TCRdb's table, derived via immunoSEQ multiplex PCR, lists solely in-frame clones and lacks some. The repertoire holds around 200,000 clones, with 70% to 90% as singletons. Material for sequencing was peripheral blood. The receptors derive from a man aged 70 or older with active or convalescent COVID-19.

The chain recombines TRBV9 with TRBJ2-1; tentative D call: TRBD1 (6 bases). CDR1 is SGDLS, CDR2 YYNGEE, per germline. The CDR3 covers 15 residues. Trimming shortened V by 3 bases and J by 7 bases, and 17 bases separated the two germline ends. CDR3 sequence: CASSAGQIGMNEQFF. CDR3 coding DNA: TGTGCCAGCAGCGCGGGACAAATCGGGATGAATGAGCAGTTCTTC.

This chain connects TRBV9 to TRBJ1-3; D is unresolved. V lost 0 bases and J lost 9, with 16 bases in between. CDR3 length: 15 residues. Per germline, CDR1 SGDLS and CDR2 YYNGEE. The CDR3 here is CASSVGEGSSGTIYF. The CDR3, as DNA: TGTGCCAGCAGCGTAGGTGAAGGCTCATCAGGCACCATATATTTT.

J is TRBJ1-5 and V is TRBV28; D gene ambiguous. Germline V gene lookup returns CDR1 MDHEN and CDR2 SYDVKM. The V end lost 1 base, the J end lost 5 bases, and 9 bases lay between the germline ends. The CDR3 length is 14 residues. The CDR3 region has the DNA TGTGCCAGCAGTTTATTCCGGCGGGATCAGCCCCAGCATTTT. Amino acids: CASSLFRRDQPQHF.

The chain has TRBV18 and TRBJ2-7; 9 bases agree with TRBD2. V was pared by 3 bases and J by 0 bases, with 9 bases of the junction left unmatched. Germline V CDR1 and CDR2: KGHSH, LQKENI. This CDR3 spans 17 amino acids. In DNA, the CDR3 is TGTGCCAGCTCACCGGCGGGAGGGAATTTCATCTCCTACGAGCAGTACTTC. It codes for CASSPAGGNFISYEQYF.

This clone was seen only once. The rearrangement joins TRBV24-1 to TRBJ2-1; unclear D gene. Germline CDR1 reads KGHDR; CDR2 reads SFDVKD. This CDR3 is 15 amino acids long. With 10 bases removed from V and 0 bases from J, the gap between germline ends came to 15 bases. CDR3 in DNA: TGTGCCACACAAGCGAGCCGGAGCTCCTACAATGAGCAGTTCTTC. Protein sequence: CATQASRSSYNEQFF.

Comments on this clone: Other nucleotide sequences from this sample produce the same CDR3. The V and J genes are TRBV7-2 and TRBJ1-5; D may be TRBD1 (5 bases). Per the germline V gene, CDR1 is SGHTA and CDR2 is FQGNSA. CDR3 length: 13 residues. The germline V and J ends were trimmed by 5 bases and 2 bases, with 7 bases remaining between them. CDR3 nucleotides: TGTGCCAGCAGCCTCAGGGGCAATCAGCCCCAGCATTTT. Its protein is CASSLRGNQPQHF.

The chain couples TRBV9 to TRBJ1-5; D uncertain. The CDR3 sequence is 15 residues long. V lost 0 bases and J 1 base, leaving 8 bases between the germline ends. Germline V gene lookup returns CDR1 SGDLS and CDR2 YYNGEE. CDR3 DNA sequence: TGTGCCAGCAGCGTAGGGCCGGAGAGCAATCAGCCCCAGCATTTT. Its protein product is CASSVGPESNQPQHF.

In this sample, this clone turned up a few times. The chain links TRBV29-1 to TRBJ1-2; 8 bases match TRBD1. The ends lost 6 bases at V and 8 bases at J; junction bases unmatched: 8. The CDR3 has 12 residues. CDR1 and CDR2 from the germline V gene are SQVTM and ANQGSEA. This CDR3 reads CSVGAGGGGYTF. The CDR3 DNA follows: TGCAGCGTAGGGGCAGGGGGCGGCGGCTACACCTTC.

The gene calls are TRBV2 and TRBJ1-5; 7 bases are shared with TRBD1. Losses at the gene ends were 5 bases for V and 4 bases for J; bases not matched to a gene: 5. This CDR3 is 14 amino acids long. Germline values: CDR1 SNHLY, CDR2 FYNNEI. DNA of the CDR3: TGTGCCAGCAGTACAGGGGTAGGGAATCAGCCCCAGCATTTT. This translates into CASSTGVGNQPQHF.

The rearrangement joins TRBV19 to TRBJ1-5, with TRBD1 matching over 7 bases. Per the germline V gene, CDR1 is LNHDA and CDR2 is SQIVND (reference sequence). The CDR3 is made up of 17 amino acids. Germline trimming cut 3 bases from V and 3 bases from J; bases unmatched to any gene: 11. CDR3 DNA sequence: TGTGCCAGTAGTATCCTCCCCGAGGGGGCCAACAATCAGCCCCAGCATTTT. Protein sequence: CASSILPEGANNQPQHF.

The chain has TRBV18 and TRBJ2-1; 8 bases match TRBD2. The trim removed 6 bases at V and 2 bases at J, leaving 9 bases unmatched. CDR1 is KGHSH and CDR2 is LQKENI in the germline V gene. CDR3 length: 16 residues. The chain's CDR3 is CASSSQRGGPYNEQFF. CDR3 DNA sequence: TGTGCCAGCTCTTCACAACGGGGGGGGCCCTACAATGAGCAGTTCTTC.

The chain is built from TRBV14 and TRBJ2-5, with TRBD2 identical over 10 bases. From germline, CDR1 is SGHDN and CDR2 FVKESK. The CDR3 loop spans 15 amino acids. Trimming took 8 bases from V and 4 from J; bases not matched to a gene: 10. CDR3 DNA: TGTGCCAGCGGTTCTCTAGCGGGAGTTCGAGAGACCCAGTACTTC. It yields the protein CASGSLAGVRETQYF.

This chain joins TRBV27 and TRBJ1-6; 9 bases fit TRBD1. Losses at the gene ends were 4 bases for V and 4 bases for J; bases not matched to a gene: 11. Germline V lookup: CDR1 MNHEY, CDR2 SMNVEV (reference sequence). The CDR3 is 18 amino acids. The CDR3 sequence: CASSSLGGTGKYNSPLHF. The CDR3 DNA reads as TGTGCCAGCAGTTCCCTTGGTGGGACAGGGAAATATAATTCACCCCTCCACTTT.

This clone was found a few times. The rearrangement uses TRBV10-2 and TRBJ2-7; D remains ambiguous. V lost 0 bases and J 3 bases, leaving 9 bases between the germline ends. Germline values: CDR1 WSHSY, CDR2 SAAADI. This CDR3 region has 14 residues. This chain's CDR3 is CASSESAMNYEQYF. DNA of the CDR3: TGCGCCAGCAGTGAGTCGGCAATGAACTACGAGCAGTACTTC.

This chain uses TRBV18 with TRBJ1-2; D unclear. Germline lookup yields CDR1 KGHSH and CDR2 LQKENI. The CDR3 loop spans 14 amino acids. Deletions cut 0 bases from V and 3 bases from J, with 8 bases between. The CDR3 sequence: CASSPPGAHYGYTF. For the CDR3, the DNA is TGTGCCAGCTCACCACCCGGAGCTCACTATGGCTACACCTTC.

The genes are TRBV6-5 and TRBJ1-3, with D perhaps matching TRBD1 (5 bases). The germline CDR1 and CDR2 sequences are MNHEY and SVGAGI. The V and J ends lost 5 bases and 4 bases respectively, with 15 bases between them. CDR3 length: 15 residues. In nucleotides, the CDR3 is TGTGCCAGCAGTCCCCGCGGTGGGGCAGGAAACACCATATATTTT. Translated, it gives CASSPRGGAGNTIYF.

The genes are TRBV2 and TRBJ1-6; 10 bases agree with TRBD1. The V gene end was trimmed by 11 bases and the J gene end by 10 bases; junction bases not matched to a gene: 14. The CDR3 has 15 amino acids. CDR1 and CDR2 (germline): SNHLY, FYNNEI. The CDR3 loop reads CASQRDRGSRSPLHF. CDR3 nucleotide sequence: TGTGCCTCCCAGAGGGACAGGGGTAGTAGATCACCCCTCCACTTT. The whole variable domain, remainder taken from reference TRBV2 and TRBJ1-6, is EPEVTQTPSHQVTQMGQEVILRCVPISNHLYFYWYRQILGQKVEFLVSFYNNEISEKSEIFDDQFSVERPDGSNFTLKIRSTKLEDSAMYFCASQRDRGSRSPLHFGNGTRLTVT.

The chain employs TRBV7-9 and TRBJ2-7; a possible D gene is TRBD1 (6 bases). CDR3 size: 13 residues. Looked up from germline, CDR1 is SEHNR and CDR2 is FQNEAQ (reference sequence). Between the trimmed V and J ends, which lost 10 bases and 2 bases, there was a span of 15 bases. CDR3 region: CATSRGTTYEQYF. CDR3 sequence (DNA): TGTGCCACCTCAAGGGGGACAACCTACGAGCAGTACTTC.

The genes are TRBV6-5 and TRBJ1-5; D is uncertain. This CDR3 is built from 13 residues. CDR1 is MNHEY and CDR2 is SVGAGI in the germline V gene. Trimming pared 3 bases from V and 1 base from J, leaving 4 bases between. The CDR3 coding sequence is TGTGCCAGCAGTTATAAAAGCAATCAGCCCCAGCATTTT. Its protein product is CASSYKSNQPQHF.

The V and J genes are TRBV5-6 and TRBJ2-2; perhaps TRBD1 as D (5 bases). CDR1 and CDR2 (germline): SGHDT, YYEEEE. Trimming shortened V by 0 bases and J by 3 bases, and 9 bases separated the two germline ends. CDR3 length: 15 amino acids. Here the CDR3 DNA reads TGTGCCAGCAGCTTGGTGGGGCTGGACACCGGGGAGCTGTTTTTT. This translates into CASSLVGLDTGELFF.

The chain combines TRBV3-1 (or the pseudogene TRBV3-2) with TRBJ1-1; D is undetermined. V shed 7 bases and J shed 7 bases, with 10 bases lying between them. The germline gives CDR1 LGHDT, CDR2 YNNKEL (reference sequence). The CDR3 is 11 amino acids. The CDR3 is CASKRGSEAFF. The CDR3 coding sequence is TGTGCCAGCAAACGGGGTAGTGAAGCTTTCTTT.

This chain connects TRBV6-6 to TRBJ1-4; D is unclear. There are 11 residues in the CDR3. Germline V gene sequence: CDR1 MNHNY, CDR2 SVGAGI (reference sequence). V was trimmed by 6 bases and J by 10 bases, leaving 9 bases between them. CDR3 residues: CASSPSVKLFF. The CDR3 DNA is TGTGCCAGCAGCCCGAGTGTAAAACTGTTTTTT.

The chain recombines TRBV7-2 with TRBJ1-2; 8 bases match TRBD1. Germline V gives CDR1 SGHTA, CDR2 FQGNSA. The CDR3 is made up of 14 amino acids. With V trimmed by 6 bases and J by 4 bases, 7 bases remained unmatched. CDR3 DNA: TGTGCCAGCAGACCAGGGGGCGCTGCCTATGGCTACACCTTC. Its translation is CASRPGGAAYGYTF.

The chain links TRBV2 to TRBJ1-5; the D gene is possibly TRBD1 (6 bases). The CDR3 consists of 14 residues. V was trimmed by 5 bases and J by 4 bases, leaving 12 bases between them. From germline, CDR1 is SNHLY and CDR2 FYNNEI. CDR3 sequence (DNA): TGTGCCAGCAGTCGAGGGGGGGAAAATCAGCCCCAGCATTTT. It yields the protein CASSRGGENQPQHF.